This T cell receptor beta chain was identified in a study of CD8 T cells in Susac syndrome. Of note for this clonotype: Its antigen is still unknown.

Under recently defined diagnostic criteria, the patients with Susac syndrome qualified as having definite or probable disease. The CDR3 has 14 residues. The V gene lost 5 bases and the J gene lost 0 bases, with 7 bases spanning the gap. Germline loops: CDR1 SGHTA, CDR2 FQGNSA. Study-wide points: The CD4+ T cell repertoires from Susac syndrome exhibited no clonal expansion. A relatively small number of individuals underwent TCR sequencing and HLA analysis.

After extraction with the RNeasy kit, roughly 0.45 to 1 ug of the RNA was reverse transcribed using random hexamers. One entry per CDR3 protein results from TCRdb running MiXCR on the immunoSEQ multiplex PCR reads. Among tens of thousands of distinct CDR3 sequences listed, 93% were seen once. The gene calls are TRBV7-2 and TRBJ1-4; D is undetermined. The material sequenced was CD4+ T cells from PBMCs. The receptor was isolated from a human donor with Susac syndrome. The CDR3 DNA is TGTGCCAGCAGCCCCACAGCAACTAATGAAAAACTGTTTTTT. Amino acid sequence: CASSPTATNEKLFF.